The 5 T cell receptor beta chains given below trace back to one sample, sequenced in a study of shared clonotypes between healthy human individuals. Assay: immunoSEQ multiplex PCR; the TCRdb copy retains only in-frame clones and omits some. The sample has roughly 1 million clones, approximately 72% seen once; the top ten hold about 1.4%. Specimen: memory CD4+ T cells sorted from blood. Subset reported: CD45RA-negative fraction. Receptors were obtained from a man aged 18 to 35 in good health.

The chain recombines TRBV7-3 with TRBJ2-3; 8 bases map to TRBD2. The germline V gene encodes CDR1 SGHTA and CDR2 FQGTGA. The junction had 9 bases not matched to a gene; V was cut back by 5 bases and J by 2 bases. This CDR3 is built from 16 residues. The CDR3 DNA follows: TGTGCCAGCAGCCCAAACCGGGGGGGCCTCACAGATACGCAGTATTTT. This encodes CASSPNRGGLTDTQYF.

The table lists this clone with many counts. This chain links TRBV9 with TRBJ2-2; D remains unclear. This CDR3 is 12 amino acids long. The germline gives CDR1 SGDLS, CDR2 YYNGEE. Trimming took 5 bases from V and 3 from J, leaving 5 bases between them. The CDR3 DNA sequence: TGTGCCAGCAGTTCTTACACCGGGGAGCTGTTTTTT. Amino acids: CASSSYTGELFF.

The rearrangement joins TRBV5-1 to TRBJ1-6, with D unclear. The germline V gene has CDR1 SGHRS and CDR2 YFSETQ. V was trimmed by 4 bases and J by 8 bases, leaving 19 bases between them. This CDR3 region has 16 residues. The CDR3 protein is CASSADIYWGDSPLHF. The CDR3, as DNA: TGCGCCAGCAGCGCAGACATTTACTGGGGAGATTCACCCCTCCACTTT.

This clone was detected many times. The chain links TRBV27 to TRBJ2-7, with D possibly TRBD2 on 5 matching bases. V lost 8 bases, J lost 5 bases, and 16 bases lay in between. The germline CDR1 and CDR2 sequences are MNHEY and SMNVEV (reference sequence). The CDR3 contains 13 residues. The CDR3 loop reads CASHTLGSDEQYF. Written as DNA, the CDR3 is TGTGCCAGCCATACTTTGGGGAGCGACGAGCAGTACTTC.

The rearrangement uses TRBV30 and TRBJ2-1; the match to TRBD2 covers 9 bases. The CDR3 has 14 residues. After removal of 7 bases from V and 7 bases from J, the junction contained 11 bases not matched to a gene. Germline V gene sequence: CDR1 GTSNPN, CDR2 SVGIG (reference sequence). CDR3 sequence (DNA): TGTGCCTTAACTCCCGGGACTAGCCTTAATGAGCAGTTCTTC. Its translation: CALTPGTSLNEQFF.